The 9 T cell receptor beta chains presented below share a single source sample, sequenced in a study of blood T cell repertoires in COVID-19. Clones were sequenced by immunoSEQ multiplex PCR, and TCRdb holds only the in-frame ones, with some missing. Seen here are 30,000 to 50,000 clones, 85% observed once, and the top ten hold less than 4.5%. The sample comprised peripheral blood. All receptors derive from a man aged 60 to 69 with acute or convalescent COVID-19.

The J gene is TRBJ2-7, the V gene TRBV6-2 or TRBV6-3, with 9 nucleotides matching TRBD1. Germline V gene data show CDR1 as MNHEY and CDR2 as SVGEGT. After removal of 2 bases from V and 2 bases from J, the junction contained 7 bases not matched to a gene. The CDR3 has 16 residues. The chain's CDR3 is CASSYGLGQGTYEQYF. As DNA, the CDR3 is TGTGCCAGCAGTTACGGTCTGGGACAGGGCACCTACGAGCAGTACTTC.

This clone was counted a few times. The rearrangement uses TRBV28 and TRBJ2-7; 13 bases match TRBD2. CDR3 length: 17 amino acids. V dropped 4 bases and J dropped 4; count of bases not matched to a gene: 10. Germline loops: CDR1 MDHEN, CDR2 SYDVKM. The CDR3 loop is CASSSTSGRAESYEQYF. The CDR3 coding sequence is TGTGCCAGCAGTTCTACTAGCGGGAGGGCCGAATCATACGAGCAGTACTTC.

This chain uses TRBV5-5 with TRBJ1-2; unclear D gene. The ends were cut back, 4 bases at V and 8 bases at J, with 18 bases in the middle. The CDR3 spans 14 residues. Per the germline V gene, CDR1 is SGHKS and CDR2 is YYEKEE (reference sequence). DNA for the CDR3: TGTGCCAGCAGCCCGAACGACTACTATGGGGGCTACACCTTC. This translates into CASSPNDYYGGYTF.

This clone was counted a single time. The rearrangement links TRBV29-1 to TRBJ2-1; 14 positions agree with TRBD2. V gave up 7 bases and J gave up 5 bases; unmatched junction bases: 10. The V gene's germline CDR1 is SQVTM and CDR2 ANQGSEA. The CDR3 runs 16 residues. CDR3 residues: CSAAQTSGRVNNEQFF. The CDR3 nucleotides read TGCAGCGCGGCCCAGACTAGCGGGAGGGTTAACAATGAGCAGTTCTTC.

The DNA of the CDR3 is TGTGCCAGCAATTCCGGTGATAGCAATCAGCCCCAGCATTTT. As protein: CASNSGDSNQPQHF. The rearrangement links TRBV6-5 to TRBJ1-5; D is unresolved. The CDR3 extends over 14 amino acids. Trimming stripped 7 bases from V and 0 bases from J, with 10 bases between. From germline, CDR1 is MNHEY and CDR2 SVGAGI.

The J gene is TRBJ1-6, the V gene TRBV10-3; 9 bases map to TRBD1. The CDR3 runs 15 residues. Germline lookup yields CDR1 ENHRY and CDR2 SYGVKD. The J segment lost 4 bases and the V segment lost 4 bases, leaving 2 bases of the junction unmatched. CDR3 protein: CAISAGTGYNSPLHF. The CDR3 DNA sequence: TGTGCCATCAGTGCCGGGACAGGGTATAATTCACCCCTCCACTTT.

The rearrangement uses TRBV5-4 and TRBJ2-2, with D perhaps TRBD1 (6 bases). V was pared by 5 bases and J by 0 bases, with 14 bases between. The V gene's germline CDR1 is SGHNT and CDR2 YYREEE (reference sequence). This CDR3 is 16 amino acids long. The CDR3 spells CASSSGTLSNTGELFF. DNA of the CDR3: TGTGCCAGCAGTTCCGGGACACTATCGAACACCGGGGAGCTGTTTTTT.

V usage is TRBV18 and J usage is TRBJ1-3; 7 bases map to TRBD1. V shed 3 bases and J 0 bases; nucleotides not matched to a gene: 2. Germline V CDR1 and CDR2: KGHSH, LQKENI. The CDR3 runs 15 residues. CDR3 DNA: TGTGCCAGCTCACCGGGACAGACCTCTGGAAACACCATATATTTT. As protein: CASSPGQTSGNTIYF.

The rearrangement uses TRBV23-1 and TRBJ1-2; 11 nucleotides agree with TRBD1. TRBV23-1 is an open reading frame, and its role is uncertain. This CDR3 contains 14 residues. V lost 7 bases and J lost 4; bases outside the gene matches: 5. This CDR3 reads CASKRGTGGYGYTF. The DNA of the CDR3 is TGCGCCAGCAAGAGAGGGACAGGGGGCTATGGCTACACCTTC.